These T cell receptor beta chains were read from a single sample in a study of regulatory T cells in long-lasting Graves disease. MiXCR, run by TCRdb on the multiplex PCR reads, gives a single entry per CDR3 protein. In the table there are about 470,000 distinct CDR3 sequences, roughly 21% of which are singletons. The sample in question was peripheral blood mononuclear cells (PBMCs), obtained when the disease was refractory, from a patient treated with antithyroid drugs. The receptors come from a female donor with Graves disease. Both conserved end residues are part of each CDR3. The D gene is left open where the match is weak. For some rows the clone size is stated as once, few or many, or as a class when expanded; others skip it.

V: TRBV12-3/TRBV12-4; D: TRBD1; size: many; J: TRBJ1-5; CDR3: CASTETGGKNQPQHF; DNA: TGTGCCAGCACCGAAACAGGGGGCAAAAATCAGCCCCAGCATTTT
V: TRBV24-1; D: TRBD1; size: NA; J: TRBJ2-2; CDR3: CATSGQGFQNTGELFF; DNA: TGTGCCACCAGTGGACAGGGGTTCCAGAACACCGGGGAGCTGTTTTTT
V: TRBV3-1; D: TRBD1; size: many; J: TRBJ1-2; CDR3: CASSDDGTGYYGYTF; DNA: TGTGCCAGCAGCGACGATGGGACAGGGTATTATGGCTACACCTTC
V: TRBV12-3/TRBV12-4; D: NA; size: many; J: TRBJ1-1; CDR3: CASSFWDTPGGNTEAFF; DNA: TGTGCCAGCAGTTTCTGGGACACTCCCGGGGGGAACACTGAAGCTTTCTTT
V: TRBV11-3; D: NA; size: many; J: TRBJ2-5; CDR3: CASSRRPGASGSYQETQYF; DNA: TGTGCCAGCAGCCGTCGTCCGGGGGCCAGTGGTAGCTACCAAGAGACCCAGTACTTC
V: TRBV15; D: TRBD2; size: many; J: TRBJ2-5; CDR3: CATSRRRTSGGQETQYF; DNA: TGTGCCACCAGCAGACGACGAACTAGCGGAGGCCAAGAGACCCAGTACTTC
V: TRBV28; D: NA; size: many; J: TRBJ2-5; CDR3: CASRAQVNRETQYF; DNA: TGTGCCAGCAGGGCCCAGGTCAATAGGGAGACCCAGTACTTC
V: TRBV7-9; D: NA; size: few; J: TRBJ2-7; CDR3: CASSLQESSYEQYF; DNA: TGTGCCAGCAGCTTGCAAGAAAGCTCCTACGAGCAGTACTTC
V: TRBV10-3; D: TRBD2; size: few; J: TRBJ2-2; CDR3: CAISELTSGRSGELFF; DNA: TGTGCCATCAGTGAGTTGACTAGCGGGAGATCCGGGGAGCTGTTTTTT
V: TRBV29-1; D: NA; size: few; J: TRBJ1-1; CDR3: CSECMNTEAFF; DNA: TGCAGCGAGTGCATGAACACTGAAGCTTTCTTT
V: TRBV11-2; D: TRBD2; size: many; J: TRBJ2-5; CDR3: CASSFRLAGGQETQYF; DNA: TGTGCCAGCAGCTTTCGACTAGCGGGGGGACAAGAGACCCAGTACTTC